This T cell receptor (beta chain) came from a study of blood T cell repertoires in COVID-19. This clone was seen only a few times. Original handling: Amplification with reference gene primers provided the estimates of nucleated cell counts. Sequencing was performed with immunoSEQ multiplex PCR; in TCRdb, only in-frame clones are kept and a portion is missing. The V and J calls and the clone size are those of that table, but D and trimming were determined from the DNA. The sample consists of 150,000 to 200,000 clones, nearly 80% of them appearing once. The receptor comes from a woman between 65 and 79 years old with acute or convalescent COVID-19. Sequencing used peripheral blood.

CDR3 region: CASSGSNNQPQHF. CDR3 nucleotides: TGTGCCAGCAGCGGGTCCAACAATCAGCCCCAGCATTTT. V is TRBV6-6 and J is TRBJ1-5, with no clear D. Trimming stripped 6 bases from V and 3 bases from J, with 9 bases between. The CDR3 sequence is 13 residues long. The germline gives CDR1 MNHNY, CDR2 SVGAGI (reference sequence).